The TCR beta chain under discussion was sequenced for a study of blood T cell repertoires in COVID-19. At the level of the study: Researchers got acute and convalescent COVID-19 samples from the United States, Italy and Spain. T cells, B-cell-depleted T cells, or PBMCs supplied cDNA or gDNA.

CDR3 length equals 16 residues. Methods used by the authors: Nucleated cell counts were estimated from reference gene primer amplification. Sequenced by immunoSEQ multiplex PCR; TCRdb stores in-frame clones only, minus some. The V and J calls and the clone size are those of that table, but D and trimming were determined from the DNA. The table lists 95,000 to 100,000 clones, 85% of them singletons, with 1.5% to 2% in the top ten. Sequenced: peripheral blood. The receptor comes from a woman aged 70-85 years with active or convalescent COVID-19. The chain combines TRBV21-1 with TRBJ1-3. TRBV21-1 is termed a pseudogene. The chain's CDR3 is CASSLDPTWRGNTIYF. In nucleotides, the CDR3 is TGTGCCAGCAGTCTCGACCCGACCTGGAGGGGAAACACCATATATTTT.